These 22 T cell receptor beta chains originate from one sample sequenced in a study of cytomegalovirus exposure and HLA in healthy donors. The PCR used 60 Vbeta and 13 Jbeta primers. Profiling relied on immunoSEQ multiplex PCR, and the TCRdb table lists in-frame clones only, not all of them. The sample's table shows approximately 82,000 clones. The sequenced sample was PBMCs. Receptors originate from a woman aged 60-75 years in good health and CMV-seronegative.

V usage is TRBV28 and J usage is TRBJ2-1, with D perhaps TRBD2 (6 bases). The CDR3 totals 18 residues. Germline assignment: CDR1 MDHEN and CDR2 SYDVKM. V lost 4 bases and J 9 bases, leaving 28 bases between the germline ends. CDR3 nucleotide sequence: TGTGCCAGCAGTTCACCAAGCGTCAGGCGGGACCGGCCGGGTGAGCAGTTCTTC. It codes for CASSSPSVRRDRPGEQFF.

The rearrangement uses TRBV10-3 and TRBJ1-1; D not certain. V was shortened by 6 bases and J by 3 bases, with 11 bases between the two germline ends. This CDR3 spans 13 amino acids. Germline V lookup: CDR1 ENHRY, CDR2 SYGVKD. The chain's CDR3 is CAISPRLDTEAFF. CDR3 nucleotide sequence: TGTGCCATCAGCCCCAGGCTTGACACTGAAGCTTTCTTT.

As regards this clone: Other DNA variants within this sample encode the same CDR3. The chain carries TRBV27 and TRBJ1-1, with D possibly matching TRBD1 (6 bases). The CDR3 sequence is 13 residues long. Germline V gene lookup returns CDR1 MNHEY and CDR2 SMNVEV (reference sequence). The V end lost 3 bases, the J end lost 1 base, and 6 bases lay between the germline ends. CDR3 sequence (DNA): TGTGCCAGCAGTTTGGGACAGAACACTGAAGCTTTCTTT. As protein: CASSLGQNTEAFF.

V gene TRBV30 combines with J gene TRBJ2-7, with 7 bases matching TRBD2. The ends lost 6 bases at V and 2 bases at J; junction bases unmatched: 7. The germline V gene encodes CDR1 GTSNPN and CDR2 SVGIG (reference sequence). The CDR3 is 13 amino acids. The CDR3 DNA reads TGTGCCTGTCACCGGGACTATACCTACGAGCAGTACTTC. Amino acids: CACHRDYTYEQYF. Supplemented by reference TRBV30 and TRBJ2-7, the full variable domain reads SQTIHQWPATLVQPVGSPLSLECTVEGTSNPNLYWYRQAAGRGLQLLFYSVGIGQISSEVPQNLSASRPQDRQFILSSKKLLLSDSGFYLCACHRDYTYEQYFGPGTRLTVT.

In regard to this clone: The junction departs from germline at one end; a sequencing error may be responsible. The chain uses TRBV27 and TRBJ1-2; D uncertain. The CDR3 extends over 12 amino acids. Germline assignment: CDR1 MNHEY and CDR2 SMNVEV (reference sequence). CDR3 sequence: CASSPLPGPLAF. CDR3 nucleotides: TGTGCCAGCAGTCCCCTCCCAGGCCCCTTGGCCTTC.

The chain joins TRBV29-1 to TRBJ2-1; TRBD2 aligns across 8 bases. The germline CDR1 and CDR2 sequences are SQVTM and ANQGSEA. The CDR3 is made up of 14 amino acids. Losses at the gene ends were 5 bases for V and 4 bases for J; bases not matched to a gene: 7. The CDR3 DNA sequence: TGCAGCGTTTTTAGCGGGATTCTATACAATGAGCAGTTCTTC. Residues: CSVFSGILYNEQFF.

The gene calls are TRBV9 and TRBJ2-7; D possibly corresponds to TRBD2 (5 bases). Germline V gene sequence: CDR1 SGDLS, CDR2 YYNGEE. V was trimmed by 0 bases and J by 3 bases, leaving 10 bases between them. This CDR3 comprises 14 residues. The CDR3 loop is CASSVGEPGYEQYF. In DNA, the CDR3 is TGTGCCAGCAGCGTAGGGGAGCCGGGCTACGAGCAGTACTTC. The full variable domain, its missing parts supplied by reference TRBV9 and TRBJ2-7, is DSGVTQTPKHLITATGQRVTLRCSPRSGDLSVYWYQQSLDQGLQFLIQYYNGEERAKGNILERFSAQQFPDLHSELNLSSLELGDSALYFCASSVGEPGYEQYFGPGTRLTVT.

The chain couples TRBV6-6 to TRBJ1-2; tentatively, D is TRBD1 (6 bases). V lost 6 bases to trimming and J lost 4 bases, with 12 bases between them. The germline V gene has CDR1 MNHNY and CDR2 SVGAGI (reference sequence). The CDR3 has 13 residues. The chain's CDR3 is CASSDQGSYGYTF. The CDR3 coding sequence is TGTGCCAGCAGCGATCAGGGGAGCTATGGCTACACCTTC.

This rearrangement joins TRBV5-6 to TRBJ2-3; the D gene is possibly TRBD1 (5 bases). The V gene's germline CDR1 is SGHDT and CDR2 YYEEEE. Trimming removed 0 bases from V and 0 bases from J, with 5 bases in between. CDR3 size: 14 residues. The CDR3 coding sequence is TGTGCCAGCAGCTTGGGACAGAGCACAGATACGCAGTATTTT. Protein: CASSLGQSTDTQYF.

This chain joins TRBV18 and TRBJ2-7, with D tentatively TRBD1 (6 bases). Germline V CDR1 and CDR2: KGHSH, LQKENI. V dropped 6 bases and J dropped 1 base, with 10 bases sitting between them. This CDR3 contains 13 residues. DNA of the CDR3: TGTGCCAGCTCCGGACAGAGATCCTACGAGCAGTACTTC. Translating it yields CASSGQRSYEQYF. Filled out from reference TRBV18 and TRBJ2-7, the complete variable domain reads NAGVMQNPRHLVRRRGQEARLRCSPMKGHSHVYWYRQLPEEGLKFMVYLQKENIIDESGMPKERFSAEFPKEGPSILRIQQVVRGDSAAYFCASSGQRSYEQYFGPGTRLTVT.

The chain has TRBV19 and TRBJ2-2; D gene unclear. The V and J ends lost 7 bases and 2 bases respectively, with 14 bases between them. Germline CDR1 and CDR2: LNHDA and SQIVND (reference sequence). This CDR3 spans 15 amino acids. CDR3 in DNA: TGTGCCAGTAAAATGCGTCCCGATAACACCGGGGAGCTGTTTTTT. Residues: CASKMRPDNTGELFF.

This rearrangement joins TRBV7-9 to TRBJ2-7, with unresolved D. V was clipped by 3 bases and J by 2 bases, with 8 bases between them. Germline assignment: CDR1 SEHNR and CDR2 FQNEAQ (reference sequence). CDR3 size: 13 residues. Written as DNA, the CDR3 is TGTGCCAGCAGCTTGGCAAGTCCCTACGAGCAGTACTTC. This sequence encodes CASSLASPYEQYF.

The chain couples TRBV30 to TRBJ2-3; the match to TRBD1 covers 10 bases. This CDR3 comprises 13 residues. The germline V gene has CDR1 GTSNPN and CDR2 SVGIG (reference sequence). Unmatched junction bases numbered 3, after V lost 5 bases and J lost 4 bases. CDR3 region: CAWGGQGADTQYF. CDR3 DNA: TGTGCCTGGGGAGGACAGGGGGCAGATACGCAGTATTTT. Combining the CDR3 with reference TRBV30 and TRBJ2-3 gives the whole variable domain SQTIHQWPATLVQPVGSPLSLECTVEGTSNPNLYWYRQAAGRGLQLLFYSVGIGQISSEVPQNLSASRPQDRQFILSSKKLLLSDSGFYLCAWGGQGADTQYFGPGTRLTVL.

The chain recombines TRBV6-1 with TRBJ1-6, with D possibly matching TRBD1 (6 bases). Germline values: CDR1 MNHNS, CDR2 SASEGT. This CDR3 is built from 14 residues. V lost 9 bases and J 5 bases, leaving 14 bases between the germline ends. This CDR3 is CASRPDSNNSPLHF. CDR3 coding DNA: TGTGCCAGTAGACCGGACAGCAATAATTCACCCCTCCACTTT.

V usage is TRBV7-8 and J usage is TRBJ2-3, with 14 bases identical to TRBD2. The CDR3 loop spans 16 amino acids. CDR1 and CDR2 (germline): SGHVS, FQNEAQ. The V and J ends lost 4 bases and 7 bases, in that order; junction bases with no gene match: 7. The chain's CDR3 is CASSSGGLAGVYTQYF. The CDR3 nucleotides read TGTGCCAGCAGCTCAGGGGGACTAGCGGGAGTGTATACGCAGTATTTT.

V is TRBV29-1 and J is TRBJ2-1; 9 bases are a match to TRBD1. The CDR3 sequence is 16 residues long. Looked up from germline, CDR1 is SQVTM and CDR2 is ANQGSEA. V lost 3 bases and J lost 7; bases outside the gene matches: 13. CDR3 DNA sequence: TGCAGCGTTGAGGGGGGCTGGGGACAGGGCTCTAATGAGCAGTTCTTC. It is translated as CSVEGGWGQGSNEQFF.

The J gene is TRBJ2-3, the V gene TRBV4-3; D perhaps matches TRBD1 (7 bases). Germline loops: CDR1 LGHNA, CDR2 YSLEER. The CDR3 loop spans 14 amino acids. The germline V and J ends were trimmed by 0 bases and 6 bases, with 10 bases remaining between them. For the CDR3, the DNA is TGCGCCAGCAGCCAAGACAGGGGGGTGGATACGCAGTATTTT. Amino acid sequence: CASSQDRGVDTQYF.

J is TRBJ2-2 and V is TRBV30, with 7 positions matching TRBD1. V lost 8 bases and J lost 4; bases outside the gene matches: 7. Germline V gene sequence: CDR1 GTSNPN, CDR2 SVGIG (reference sequence). The CDR3 sequence is 13 residues long. CDR3 sequence: CALQTGSTGELFF. As DNA, the CDR3 is TGTGCCCTTCAGACAGGGAGCACCGGGGAGCTGTTTTTT. Based on the CDR3 plus reference TRBV30 and TRBJ2-2, the full variable domain is SQTIHQWPATLVQPVGSPLSLECTVEGTSNPNLYWYRQAAGRGLQLLFYSVGIGQISSEVPQNLSASRPQDRQFILSSKKLLLSDSGFYLCALQTGSTGELFFGEGSRLTVL.

Remarks on this clone: The junction shows a germline mismatch at one end, possibly a read error. The chain combines TRBV10-3 with TRBJ2-7; TRBD1 matches 9 bases. This CDR3 is 12 amino acids long. CDR1 and CDR2 (germline): ENHRY, SYGVKD. Here the CDR3 reads CAISESTQGAFF. The CDR3 nucleotides read TGTGCCATCAGTGAGTCTACACAGGGGGCCTTCTTC.

This sequence joins TRBV5-4 and TRBJ2-7; 12 bases align to TRBD2. V dropped 0 bases and J dropped 2; count of bases not matched to a gene: 6. The germline gives CDR1 SGHNT, CDR2 YYREEE (reference sequence). The CDR3 totals 17 residues. CDR3 protein: CASSLDGPSGRAYEQYF. As DNA, the CDR3 is TGTGCCAGCAGCTTGGACGGTCCTAGCGGGAGGGCCTACGAGCAGTACTTC.

The chain is built from TRBV19 and TRBJ2-4; D might be TRBD1 (6 bases). The CDR3 has 16 amino acids. V was cut by 4 bases and J by 4 bases, with 17 bases left in between. Germline-derived CDR1 and CDR2 are LNHDA and SQIVND (reference sequence). CDR3 in DNA: TGTGCCAGTAGTACCGAGGGGGACACCGCTAAAAACATTCAGTACTTC. It codes for CASSTEGDTAKNIQYF.

This chain joins TRBV19 and TRBJ2-1; TRBD2 is a possible D gene (6 bases). V was pared by 4 bases and J by 1 base, with 8 bases between. CDR1 LNHDA and CDR2 SQIVND come from the germline V gene (reference sequence). The CDR3 runs 14 residues. CDR3 in amino acids: CASSTGDSYNEQFF. Written as DNA, the CDR3 is TGTGCCAGTAGTACGGGGGATTCCTACAATGAGCAGTTCTTC.